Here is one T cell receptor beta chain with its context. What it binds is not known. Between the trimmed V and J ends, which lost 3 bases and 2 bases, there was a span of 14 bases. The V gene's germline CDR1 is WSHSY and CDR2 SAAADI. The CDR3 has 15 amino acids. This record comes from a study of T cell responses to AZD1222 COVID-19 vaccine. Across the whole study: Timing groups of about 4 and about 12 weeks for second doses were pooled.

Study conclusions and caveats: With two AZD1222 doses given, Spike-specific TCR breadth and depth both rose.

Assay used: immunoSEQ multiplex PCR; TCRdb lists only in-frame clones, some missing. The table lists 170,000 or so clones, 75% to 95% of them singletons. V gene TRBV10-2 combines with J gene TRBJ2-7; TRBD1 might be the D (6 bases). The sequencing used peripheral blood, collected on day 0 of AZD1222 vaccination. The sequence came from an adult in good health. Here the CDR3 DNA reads TGCGCCAGCAGTGATGGCAGGGGCCCAACCTACGAGCAGTACTTC. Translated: CASSDGRGPTYEQYF.